The 30 T cell receptor beta chains reported below all come from one sample, sequenced in a study of cytomegalovirus exposure and HLA in healthy donors. This PCR relied on a set of 60 Vbeta primers and 13 Jbeta primers. Profiled with immunoSEQ multiplex PCR; TCRdb holds only in-frame clones, not every one. The sample lists fewer than 200,000 clones, 80% to 90% seen once, with 0.7% to 0.95% in the top ten. The sequenced sample consisted of PBMCs. Receptors were obtained from a young woman in good health and CMV-seronegative.

This clone was counted a few times. The chain is built from TRBV18 and TRBJ1-2; D gene ambiguous. Between the trimmed V and J ends, which lost 4 bases and 4 bases, there was a span of 16 bases. Germline CDR1 and CDR2: KGHSH and LQKENI. The CDR3 totals 15 residues. DNA for the CDR3: TGTGCCAGCTCACGTAGCCGTGAGCTGGGCTATGGCTACACCTTC. Translated: CASSRSRELGYGYTF. Combining the CDR3 with reference TRBV18 and TRBJ1-2 gives the whole variable domain NAGVMQNPRHLVRRRGQEARLRCSPMKGHSHVYWYRQLPEEGLKFMVYLQKENIIDESGMPKERFSAEFPKEGPSILRIQQVVRGDSAAYFCASSRSRELGYGYTFGSGTRLTVV.

This chain uses TRBV4-2 with TRBJ2-3; 7 bases align to TRBD2. V was clipped by 0 bases and J by 4 bases; unmatched bases: 10. This CDR3 contains 17 residues. Looked up from germline, CDR1 is LGHNA and CDR2 is YNFKEQ. CDR3 sequence: CASSQDPLTAGPDTQYF. The CDR3, as DNA: TGTGCCAGCAGCCAAGATCCCCTGACAGCGGGACCAGATACGCAGTATTTT.

The rearrangement links TRBV5-1 to TRBJ2-3; TRBD1 is a possible D gene (6 bases). The CDR3 length is 16 residues. V lost 5 bases, J lost 1 base, and 17 bases lay in between. Germline values: CDR1 SGHRS, CDR2 YFSETQ. The CDR3 DNA is TGCGCCAGCAGGCCTATCTCAGGGGCAGGCACAGATACGCAGTATTTT. Residues: CASRPISGAGTDTQYF.

The chain couples TRBV5-1 to TRBJ1-4, with D possibly being TRBD1 (6 bases). The V gene lost 0 bases and the J gene lost 10 bases, with 16 bases spanning the gap. Germline values: CDR1 SGHRS, CDR2 YFSETQ. This CDR3 is built from 15 residues. This chain's CDR3 is CASSLEPRGRRKLFF. CDR3 coding DNA: TGCGCCAGCAGCTTGGAGCCCAGGGGACGCCGAAAACTGTTTTTT.

The J gene is TRBJ2-7, the V gene TRBV28; TRBD1 aligns across 12 bases. CDR1 and CDR2 from the germline V gene are MDHEN and SYDVKM. This CDR3 is 14 amino acids long. Losses at the gene ends were 10 bases for V and 7 bases for J; bases not matched to a gene: 11. The CDR3 reads CATLTGTGGGEQYF. The CDR3 DNA follows: TGTGCCACTCTTACCGGGACAGGGGGCGGTGAGCAGTACTTC.

The rearrangement joins TRBV7-2 to TRBJ2-7; D is perhaps TRBD2 (5 bases). The V end was cut by 5 bases, the J end by 5 bases, with 16 bases between. The germline gives CDR1 SGHTA, CDR2 FQGNSA. This CDR3 is built from 14 residues. The CDR3 is CASSPAGSFDEQYF. In nucleotides, the CDR3 is TGTGCCAGCAGCCCCGCGGGCTCCTTTGACGAGCAGTACTTC.

This rearrangement joins TRBV5-1 to TRBJ2-1; 10 nucleotides line up with TRBD2. This CDR3 is 17 amino acids long. Germline CDR1 is SGHRS and CDR2 is YFSETQ. Trimming removed 1 base from V and 7 bases from J; junction bases left unmatched: 11. CDR3 nucleotide sequence: TGCGCCAGCAGCTTGTTAGCGGGGGGAGTCGCGGCTAATGAGCAGTTCTTC. The encoded protein is CASSLLAGGVAANEQFF.

This clone was recorded once. This chain uses TRBV18 with TRBJ2-1, with TRBD1 identical over 7 bases. In germline, CDR1 is KGHSH, CDR2 LQKENI. With V trimmed by 4 bases and J by 7 bases, 7 bases remained unmatched. The CDR3 sequence is 14 residues long. CDR3 amino acids: CASSHPGQTNEQFF. For the CDR3, the DNA is TGTGCCAGCTCACACCCGGGACAGACAAATGAGCAGTTCTTC.

V gene TRBV11-1 combines with J gene TRBJ2-2, with 8 bases identical to TRBD2. CDR1 SGHAT and CDR2 FQDESV come from the germline V gene (reference sequence). The CDR3 consists of 15 residues. The V segment lost 3 bases and the J segment 5 bases; nucleotides outside the gene matches: 5. CDR3 protein: CASSFSSGITGELFF. CDR3 sequence (DNA): TGTGCCAGCAGCTTCAGTAGCGGGATAACCGGGGAGCTGTTTTTT.

This clone was seen a few times. The chain links TRBV27 to TRBJ1-2, with TRBD1 matching 7 bases. There are 17 residues in the CDR3. Losses at the gene ends were 0 bases for V and 4 bases for J; bases not matched to a gene: 11. Germline V lookup: CDR1 MNHEY, CDR2 SMNVEV (reference sequence). The CDR3 DNA reads as TGTGCCAGCAGTTTATCCCCAGGGGGGCCGTTAGGCTATGGCTACACCTTC. Translation gives CASSLSPGGPLGYGYTF.

Worth noting for this clone: An end of the junction differs from the germline gene, which may be a read error. This chain links TRBV7-9 with TRBJ2-7, with 8 bases matching TRBD2. CDR1 and CDR2 from the germline V gene are SEHNR and FQNEAQ (reference sequence). This CDR3 spans 17 amino acids. CDR3 bases: TGTGCCTGCAGCCGCCTTGTCTCCGGGACTAGACCCTCCGAGCAGTACTTC. Translated, it gives CACSRLVSGTRPSEQYF.

This chain links TRBV28 with TRBJ2-4; 7 bases are shared with TRBD2. V gave up 3 bases and J gave up 4 bases; unmatched junction bases: 9. The length of the CDR3 is 16 residues. Germline V lookup: CDR1 MDHEN, CDR2 SYDVKM. The CDR3 sequence: CASSFLLADIKNIQYF. Here the CDR3 DNA reads TGTGCCAGCAGTTTTCTCCTAGCGGACATAAAAAACATTCAGTACTTC.

The chain joins TRBV10-3 to TRBJ2-2; 7 bases agree with TRBD2. V gave up 2 bases and J gave up 4 bases; unmatched junction bases: 10. CDR1 is ENHRY, CDR2 SYGVKD, per germline. The CDR3 is 17 amino acids. DNA for the CDR3: TGTGCCATCAGTGAGGGGACGAATCCTAGCGGCACCGGGGAGCTGTTTTTT. Translating gives CAISEGTNPSGTGELFF.

The chain uses TRBV27 and TRBJ1-3, with TRBD1 as a possible D gene (5 bases). The CDR3 spans 15 residues. Trimming took off 0 bases at V and 0 bases at J, with 6 bases between the two ends. CDR1 and CDR2 (germline): MNHEY, SMNVEV (reference sequence). CDR3 loop: CASSLSGVSGNTIYF. The CDR3 nucleotides are TGTGCCAGCAGTTTATCAGGGGTCTCTGGAAACACCATATATTTT.

V gene TRBV27 combines with J gene TRBJ2-7; 7 nucleotides line up with TRBD2. With V trimmed by 5 bases and J by 6 bases, 1 base remained unmatched. This CDR3 spans 11 amino acids. Germline lookup yields CDR1 MNHEY and CDR2 SMNVEV (reference sequence). The CDR3, as DNA: TGTGCCAGCAGTCGGGGGGTCGAGCAGTACTTC. Encoded protein: CASSRGVEQYF.

This chain joins TRBV4-3 and TRBJ2-2; 7 nucleotides agree with TRBD2. This CDR3 has 14 amino acids. V lost 4 bases, J lost 6 bases, and 5 bases stayed unmatched. CDR1 LGHNA and CDR2 YSLEER come from the germline V gene. The CDR3 DNA sequence: TGCGCCAGCAGCCGCCTCCGGGGGGCCGGGGAGCTGTTTTTT. Residues: CASSRLRGAGELFF.

The chain joins TRBV6-5 to TRBJ2-1, with D possibly matching TRBD1 (6 bases). The germline CDR1 and CDR2 sequences are MNHEY and SVGAGI. The CDR3 contains 15 residues. V was cut by 6 bases and J by 0 bases, with 12 bases left in between. The CDR3 bases are TGTGCCAGCAGGAGGACAGCAACCTCCTACAATGAGCAGTTCTTC. Protein sequence: CASRRTATSYNEQFF.

The chain has TRBV4-1 and TRBJ2-7, with TRBD2 matching over 8 bases. CDR3 size: 13 residues. V gave up 5 bases and J gave up 5 bases; unmatched junction bases: 5. Germline V gene data show CDR1 as MGHRA and CDR2 as YSYEKL. Here the CDR3 DNA reads TGCGCCAGCAGCTTCCGGGAGGGCCACGAGCAGTACTTC. It specifies CASSFREGHEQYF.

This clone was observed once. J is TRBJ1-6 and V is TRBV11-2; TRBD1 agrees at 8 bases. The CDR3 extends over 17 amino acids. Trimming at V came to 4 bases and at J to 7 bases, leaving 12 bases not matched to a gene. Germline lookup yields CDR1 SGHAT and CDR2 FQNNGV. The CDR3 DNA reads TGTGCCAGCAGCTCAGTGGGTACTGGACAGGGAAATTCACCCCTCCACTTT. Translation gives CASSSVGTGQGNSPLHF.

The chain is built from TRBV6-1 and TRBJ1-1; 7 nucleotides match TRBD1. Losses at the gene ends were 3 bases for V and 11 bases for J; bases not matched to a gene: 9. The CDR3 is made up of 13 amino acids. Germline V gene lookup returns CDR1 MNHNS and CDR2 SASEGT. CDR3 sequence reads: CASSDTWGRGAFF. As DNA, the CDR3 is TGTGCCAGCAGTGATACCTGGGGCAGGGGGGCTTTCTTT.

The rearrangement uses TRBV2 and TRBJ2-5; 7 bases fit TRBD1. TRBJ2-7 explains the end of the DNA better; the J call may be wrong. Germline CDR1 and CDR2: SNHLY and FYNNEI. CDR3 length: 13 residues. For the CDR3, the DNA is TGTGCCAGCAGTGAGACAGGGTTGTACGAGCAGTACTTC. Its translation: CASSETGLYEQYF.

The CDR3 DNA sequence: TGCGCCAGCAGCCACAAAGTCCCGGGACAGGCCTACGAGCAGTACTTC. Its protein is CASSHKVPGQAYEQYF. The chain couples TRBV4-1 to TRBJ2-7; 8 nucleotides align to TRBD1. Germline CDR1 MGHRA, CDR2 YSYEKL. V lost 3 bases, J lost 2 bases, and 9 bases stayed unmatched. CDR3 size: 16 residues.

The V gene is TRBV18, the J gene TRBJ2-6; D ambiguous. Germline lookup yields CDR1 KGHSH and CDR2 LQKENI. The CDR3 length is 14 residues. V was trimmed by 0 bases and J by 2 bases, leaving 2 bases between them. The CDR3: CASSPPTGANVLTF. In DNA form, the CDR3 reads TGTGCCAGCTCACCACCTACTGGGGCCAACGTCCTGACTTTC.

The chain is built from TRBV7-8 and TRBJ1-4, with D possibly TRBD1 on 5 matching bases. V gave up 6 bases and J gave up 1 base, with 12 bases separating them. Germline V gene lookup returns CDR1 SGHVS and CDR2 FQNEAQ. The CDR3 runs to 15 residues. CDR3 nucleotide sequence: TGTGCCAGCAGTTTTAGCGGGGGAACTAATGAAAAACTGTTTTTT. It encodes CASSFSGGTNEKLFF.

The rearrangement joins TRBV28 to TRBJ1-1; 8 nucleotides align to TRBD1. The CDR3 sequence is 13 residues long. Germline lookup yields CDR1 MDHEN and CDR2 SYDVKM. V was clipped by 8 bases and J by 3 bases; unmatched bases: 5. CDR3 bases: TGTGCCAGCTACCCGGACAGGGACACTGAAGCTTTCTTT. Its translation is CASYPDRDTEAFF.

The chain joins TRBV6-5 to TRBJ2-1; 8 bases match TRBD2. This CDR3 has 14 amino acids. After removal of 5 bases from V and 4 bases from J, the junction contained 4 bases not matched to a gene. CDR1 and CDR2 (germline): MNHEY, SVGAGI. As DNA, the CDR3 is TGTGCCAGCAGTGGTCAGCGGGGGTACAATGAGCAGTTCTTC. Its protein is CASSGQRGYNEQFF.

The rearrangement uses TRBV6-1 and TRBJ2-3; 7 bases are a match to TRBD1. Per germline, CDR1 MNHNS and CDR2 SASEGT. The CDR3 consists of 18 residues. V gave up 2 bases and J gave up 2 bases; unmatched junction bases: 13. In nucleotides, the CDR3 is TGTGCCAGCAGTGAATTTTCCCCCGGGACAGCGGCCACAGATACGCAGTATTTT. Its protein product is CASSEFSPGTAATDTQYF.

The rearrangement links TRBV19 to TRBJ2-2; TRBD1 is a possible D gene (8 bases). CDR1 is LNHDA and CDR2 is SQIVND in the germline V gene (reference sequence). Trimming removed 6 bases from V and 5 bases from J, with 19 bases in between. This CDR3 has 16 residues. The CDR3 nucleotides read TGTGCCAGTAGAGAGACAGGGGCCGGGAGGACCGGGGAGCTGTTTTTT. Translation gives CASRETGAGRTGELFF.

In this sample, this clone turned up once. The rearrangement joins TRBV25-1 to TRBJ2-5, with D tentatively TRBD2 (5 bases). The CDR3 contains 14 residues. Per germline, CDR1 MGHDK and CDR2 SYGVNS. Trimming cost V 3 bases and J 2 bases, with 10 bases left between them. The CDR3, as DNA: TGTGCCAGCAGTGAGCGGGCTAGGCAAGAGACCCAGTACTTC. It translates to CASSERARQETQYF.

The chain employs TRBV7-8 and TRBJ1-2; weak D call: TRBD1 (6 bases). This CDR3 has 15 residues. V shed 5 bases and J shed 12 bases, with 25 bases lying between them. From germline, CDR1 is SGHVS and CDR2 FQNEAQ. The CDR3 DNA reads as TGTGCCAGCAGCCCCCCCTCATGGGACACGGCTTCTAACACCTTC. Translating it yields CASSPPSWDTASNTF.